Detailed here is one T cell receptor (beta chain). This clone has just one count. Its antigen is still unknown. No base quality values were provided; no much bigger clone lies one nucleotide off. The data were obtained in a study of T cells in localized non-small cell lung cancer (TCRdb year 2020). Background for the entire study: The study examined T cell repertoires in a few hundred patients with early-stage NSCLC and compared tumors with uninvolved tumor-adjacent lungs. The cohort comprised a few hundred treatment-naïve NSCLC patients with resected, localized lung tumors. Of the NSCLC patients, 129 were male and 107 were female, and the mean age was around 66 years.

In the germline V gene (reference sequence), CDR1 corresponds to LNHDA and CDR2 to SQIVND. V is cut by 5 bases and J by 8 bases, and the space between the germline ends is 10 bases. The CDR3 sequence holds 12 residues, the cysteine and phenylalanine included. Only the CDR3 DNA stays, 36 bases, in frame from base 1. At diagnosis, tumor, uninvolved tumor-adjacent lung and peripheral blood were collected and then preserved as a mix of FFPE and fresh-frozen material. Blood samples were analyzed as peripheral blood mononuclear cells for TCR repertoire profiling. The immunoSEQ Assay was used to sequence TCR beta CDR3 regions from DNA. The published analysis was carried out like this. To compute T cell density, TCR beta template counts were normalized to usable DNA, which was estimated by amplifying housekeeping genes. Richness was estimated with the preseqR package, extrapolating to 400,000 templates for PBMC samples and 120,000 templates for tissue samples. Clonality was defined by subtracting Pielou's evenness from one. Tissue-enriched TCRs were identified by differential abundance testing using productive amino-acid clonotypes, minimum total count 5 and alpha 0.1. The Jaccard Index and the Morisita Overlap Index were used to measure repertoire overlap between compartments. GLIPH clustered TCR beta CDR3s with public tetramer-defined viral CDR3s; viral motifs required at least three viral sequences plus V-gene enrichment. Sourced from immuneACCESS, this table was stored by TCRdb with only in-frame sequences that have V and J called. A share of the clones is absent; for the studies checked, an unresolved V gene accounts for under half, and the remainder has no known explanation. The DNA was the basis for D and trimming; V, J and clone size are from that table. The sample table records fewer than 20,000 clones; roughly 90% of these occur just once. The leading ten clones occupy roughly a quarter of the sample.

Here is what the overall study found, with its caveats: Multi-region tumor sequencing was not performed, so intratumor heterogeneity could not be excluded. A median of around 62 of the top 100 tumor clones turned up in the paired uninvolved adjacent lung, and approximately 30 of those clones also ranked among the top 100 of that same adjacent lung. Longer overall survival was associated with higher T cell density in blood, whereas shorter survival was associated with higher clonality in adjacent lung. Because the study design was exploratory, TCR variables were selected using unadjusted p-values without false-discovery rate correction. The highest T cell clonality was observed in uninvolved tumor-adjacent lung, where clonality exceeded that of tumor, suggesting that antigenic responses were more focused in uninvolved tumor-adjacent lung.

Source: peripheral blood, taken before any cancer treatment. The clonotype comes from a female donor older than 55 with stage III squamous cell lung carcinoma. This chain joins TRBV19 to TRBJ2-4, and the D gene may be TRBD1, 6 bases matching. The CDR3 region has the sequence CASSWGRDIQYF. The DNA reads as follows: TGTGCCAGTAGTTGGGGGCGCGACATTCAGTACTTC. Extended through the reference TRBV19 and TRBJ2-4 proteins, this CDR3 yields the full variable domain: DGGITQSPKYLFRKEGQNVTLSCEQNLNHDAMYWYRQDPGQGLRLIYYSQIVNDFQKGDIAEGYSVSREKKESFPLTVTSAQKNPTAFYLCASSWGRDIQYFGAGTRLSVL.